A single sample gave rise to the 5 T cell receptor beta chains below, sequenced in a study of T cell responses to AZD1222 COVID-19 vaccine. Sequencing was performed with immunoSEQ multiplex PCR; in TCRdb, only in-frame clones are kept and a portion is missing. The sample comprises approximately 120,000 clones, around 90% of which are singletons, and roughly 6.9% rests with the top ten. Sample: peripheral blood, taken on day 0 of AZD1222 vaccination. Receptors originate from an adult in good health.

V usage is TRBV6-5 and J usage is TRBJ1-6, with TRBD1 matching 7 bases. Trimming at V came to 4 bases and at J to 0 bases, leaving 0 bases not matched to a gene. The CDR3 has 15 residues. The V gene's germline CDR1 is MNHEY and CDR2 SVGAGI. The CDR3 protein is CASSSGGSYNSPLHF. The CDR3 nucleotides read TGTGCCAGCAGTTCAGGGGGCTCCTATAATTCACCCCTCCACTTT.

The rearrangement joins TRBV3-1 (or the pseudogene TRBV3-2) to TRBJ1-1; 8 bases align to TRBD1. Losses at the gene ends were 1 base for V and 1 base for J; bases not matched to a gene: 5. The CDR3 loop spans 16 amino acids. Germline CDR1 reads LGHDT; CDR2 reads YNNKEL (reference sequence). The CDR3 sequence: CASSQVRGRANTEAFF. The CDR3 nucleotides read TGTGCCAGCAGCCAAGTCAGGGGGCGCGCGAACACTGAAGCTTTCTTT.

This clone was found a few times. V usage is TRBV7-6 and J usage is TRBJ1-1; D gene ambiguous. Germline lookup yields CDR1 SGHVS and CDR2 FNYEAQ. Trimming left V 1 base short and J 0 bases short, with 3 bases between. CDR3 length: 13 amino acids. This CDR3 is CASSLVLNTEAFF. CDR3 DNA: TGTGCCAGCAGCTTAGTGCTGAACACTGAAGCTTTCTTT.

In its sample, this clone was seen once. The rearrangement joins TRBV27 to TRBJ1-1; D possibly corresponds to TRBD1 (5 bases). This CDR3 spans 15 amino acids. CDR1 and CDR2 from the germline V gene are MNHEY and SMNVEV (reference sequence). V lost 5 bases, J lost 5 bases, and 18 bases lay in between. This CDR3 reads CASSPRGPEGTEAFF. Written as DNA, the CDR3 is TGTGCCAGCAGTCCGAGGGGACCCGAAGGGACTGAAGCTTTCTTT.

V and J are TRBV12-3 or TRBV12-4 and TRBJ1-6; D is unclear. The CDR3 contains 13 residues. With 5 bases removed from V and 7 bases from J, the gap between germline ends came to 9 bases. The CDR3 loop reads CASSVERNSPLHF. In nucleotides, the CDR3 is TGTGCCAGCAGTGTCGAGAGAAATTCACCCCTCCACTTT.